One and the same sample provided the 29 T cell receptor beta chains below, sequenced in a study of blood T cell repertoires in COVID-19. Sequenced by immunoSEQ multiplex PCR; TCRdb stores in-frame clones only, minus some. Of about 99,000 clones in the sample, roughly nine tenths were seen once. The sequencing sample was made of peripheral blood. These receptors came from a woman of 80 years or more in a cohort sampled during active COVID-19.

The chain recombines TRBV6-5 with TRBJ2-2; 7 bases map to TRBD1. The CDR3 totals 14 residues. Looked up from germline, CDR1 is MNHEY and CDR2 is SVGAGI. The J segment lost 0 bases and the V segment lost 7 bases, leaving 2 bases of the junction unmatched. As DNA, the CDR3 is TGTGCCAGCAAGGGGGCTACGAACACCGGGGAGCTGTTTTTT. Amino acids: CASKGATNTGELFF.

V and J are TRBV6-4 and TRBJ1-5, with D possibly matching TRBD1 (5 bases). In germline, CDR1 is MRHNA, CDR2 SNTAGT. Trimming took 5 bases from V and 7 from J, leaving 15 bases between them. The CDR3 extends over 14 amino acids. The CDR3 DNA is TGTGCCAGCAGTCCCGAGGAGGGGCACCAGCCCCAGCATTTT. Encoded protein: CASSPEEGHQPQHF.

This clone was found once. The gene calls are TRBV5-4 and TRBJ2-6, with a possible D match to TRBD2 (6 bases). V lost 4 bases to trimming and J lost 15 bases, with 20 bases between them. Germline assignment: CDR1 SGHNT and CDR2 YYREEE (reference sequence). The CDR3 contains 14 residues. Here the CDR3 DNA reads TGTGCCAGCAGCCTCCCTTCGATCAGGGAGGACCTGACTTTC. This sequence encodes CASSLPSIREDLTF.

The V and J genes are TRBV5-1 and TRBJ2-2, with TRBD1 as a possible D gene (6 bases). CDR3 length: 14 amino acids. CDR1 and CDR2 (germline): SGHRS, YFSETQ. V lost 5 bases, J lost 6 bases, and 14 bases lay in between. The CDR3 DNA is TGCGCCAGCAGTTACAACACAGGGCCCGGGGAGCTGTTTTTT. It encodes CASSYNTGPGELFF.

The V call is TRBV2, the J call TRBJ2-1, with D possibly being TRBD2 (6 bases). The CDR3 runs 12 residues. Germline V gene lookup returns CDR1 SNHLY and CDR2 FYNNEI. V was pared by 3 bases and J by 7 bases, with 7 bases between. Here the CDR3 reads CASSETRNEQFF. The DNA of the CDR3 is TGTGCCAGCAGTGAGACTAGGAATGAGCAGTTCTTC.

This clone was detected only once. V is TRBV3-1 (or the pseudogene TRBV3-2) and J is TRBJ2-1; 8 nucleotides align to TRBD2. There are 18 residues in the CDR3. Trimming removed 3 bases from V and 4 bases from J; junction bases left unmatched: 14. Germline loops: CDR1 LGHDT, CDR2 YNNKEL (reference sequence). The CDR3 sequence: CASSQFSTRGATYNEQFF. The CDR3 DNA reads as TGTGCCAGCAGCCAGTTCTCTACGCGGGGGGCGACGTACAATGAGCAGTTCTTC.

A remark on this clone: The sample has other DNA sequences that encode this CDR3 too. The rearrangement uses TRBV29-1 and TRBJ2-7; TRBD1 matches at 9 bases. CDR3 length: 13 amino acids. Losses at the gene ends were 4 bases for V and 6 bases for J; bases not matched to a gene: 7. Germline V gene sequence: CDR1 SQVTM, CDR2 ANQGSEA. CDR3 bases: TGCAGCGTTGTGGGACAGGGAATTGGCGAGCAGTACTTC. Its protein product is CSVVGQGIGEQYF.

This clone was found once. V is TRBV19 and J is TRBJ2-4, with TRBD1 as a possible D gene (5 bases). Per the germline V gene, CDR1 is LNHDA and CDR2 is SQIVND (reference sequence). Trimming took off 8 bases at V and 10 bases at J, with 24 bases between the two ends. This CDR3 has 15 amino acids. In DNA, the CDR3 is TGTGCCAGTCAAGGGGCCGCGACCTTACCCCCTATTCAGTACTTC. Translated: CASQGAATLPPIQYF.

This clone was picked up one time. CDR3 nucleotides: TGTGCCATCCTGGCGGGGGGGGGAGCCTACGAGCAGTACTTC. This codes for CAILAGGGAYEQYF. The chain employs TRBV6-5 and TRBJ2-7, with 9 bases lining up with TRBD2. The CDR3 is 14 amino acids. V lost 10 bases and J lost 2; bases outside the gene matches: 9. Germline CDR1 MNHEY, CDR2 SVGAGI.

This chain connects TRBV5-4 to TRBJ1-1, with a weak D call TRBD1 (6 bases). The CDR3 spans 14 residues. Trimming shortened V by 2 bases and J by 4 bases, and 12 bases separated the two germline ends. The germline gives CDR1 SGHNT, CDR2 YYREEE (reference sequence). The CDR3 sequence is CASSFGGGVTEAFF. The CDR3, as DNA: TGTGCCAGCAGCTTTGGGGGGGGCGTCACTGAAGCTTTCTTT.

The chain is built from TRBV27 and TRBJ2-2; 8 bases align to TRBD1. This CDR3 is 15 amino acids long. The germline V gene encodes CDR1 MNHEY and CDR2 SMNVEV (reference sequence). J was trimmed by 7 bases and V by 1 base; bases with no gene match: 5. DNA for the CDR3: TGTGCCAGCAGTTTATTTGACAGGGGTATCGGGGAGCTGTTTTTT. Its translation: CASSLFDRGIGELFF.

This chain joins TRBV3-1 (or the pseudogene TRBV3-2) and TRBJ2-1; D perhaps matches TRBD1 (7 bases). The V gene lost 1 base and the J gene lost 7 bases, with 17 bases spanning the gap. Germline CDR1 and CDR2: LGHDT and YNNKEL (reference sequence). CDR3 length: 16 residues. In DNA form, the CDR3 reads TGTGCCAGCAGCCAAGTACGACTAGACAGGGATAATGAGCAGTTCTTC. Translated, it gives CASSQVRLDRDNEQFF.

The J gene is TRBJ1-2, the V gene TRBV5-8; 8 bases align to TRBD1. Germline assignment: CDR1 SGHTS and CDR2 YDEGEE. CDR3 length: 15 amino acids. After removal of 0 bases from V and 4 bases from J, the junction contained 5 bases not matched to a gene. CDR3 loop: CASSLAGGITYGYTF. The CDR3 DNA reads TGTGCCAGCAGCTTGGCAGGGGGCATTACCTATGGCTACACCTTC.

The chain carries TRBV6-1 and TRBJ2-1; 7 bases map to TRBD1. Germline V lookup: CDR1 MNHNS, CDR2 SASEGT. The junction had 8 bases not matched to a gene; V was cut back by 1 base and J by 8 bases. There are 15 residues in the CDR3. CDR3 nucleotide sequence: TGTGCCAGCAGTGAAGACAGGGGCAGGCGCGATGAGCAGTTCTTC. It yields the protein CASSEDRGRRDEQFF.

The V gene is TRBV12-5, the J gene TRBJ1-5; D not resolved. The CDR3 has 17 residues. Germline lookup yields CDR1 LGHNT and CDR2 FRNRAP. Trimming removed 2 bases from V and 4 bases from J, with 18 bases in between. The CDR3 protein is CASGLSHRGGSNQPQHF. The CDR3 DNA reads TGTGCTAGTGGTTTGTCCCACCGGGGAGGGTCGAATCAGCCCCAGCATTTT.

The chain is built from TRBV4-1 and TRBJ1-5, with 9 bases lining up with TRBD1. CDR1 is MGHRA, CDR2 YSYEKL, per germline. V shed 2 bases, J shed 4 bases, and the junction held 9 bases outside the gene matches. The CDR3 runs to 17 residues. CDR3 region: CASSQQDRGKGNQPQHF. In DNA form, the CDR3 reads TGCGCCAGCAGCCAACAAGACAGGGGGAAAGGAAATCAGCCCCAGCATTTT.

CDR3 residues: CASSELVGGQGFGDTQYF. In DNA form, the CDR3 reads TGTGCCAGCAGTGAACTTGTAGGGGGACAGGGGTTTGGAGATACGCAGTATTTT. The chain couples TRBV6-1 to TRBJ2-3; TRBD1 matches 10 bases. Germline CDR1 is MNHNS and CDR2 is SASEGT. The length of the CDR3 is 18 residues. The V gene end was trimmed by 2 bases and the J gene end by 5 bases; junction bases not matched to a gene: 13.

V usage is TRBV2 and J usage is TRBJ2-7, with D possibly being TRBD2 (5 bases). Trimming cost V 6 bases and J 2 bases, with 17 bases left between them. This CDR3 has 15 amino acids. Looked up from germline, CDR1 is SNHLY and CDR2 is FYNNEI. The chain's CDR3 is CASRDLVGSPYEQYF. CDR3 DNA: TGTGCCAGCAGGGACCTGGTGGGGAGCCCCTACGAGCAGTACTTC.

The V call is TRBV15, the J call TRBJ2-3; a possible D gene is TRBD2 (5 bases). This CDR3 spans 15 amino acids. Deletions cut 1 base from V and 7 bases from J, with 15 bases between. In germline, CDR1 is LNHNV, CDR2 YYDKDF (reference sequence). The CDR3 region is CATSRGVGSEYTQYF. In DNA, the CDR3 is TGTGCCACCAGCAGAGGAGTTGGTAGCGAGTATACGCAGTATTTT. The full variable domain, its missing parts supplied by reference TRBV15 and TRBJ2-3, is DAMVIQNPRYQVTQFGKPVTLSCSQTLNHNVMYWYQQKSSQAPKLLFHYYDKDFNNEADTPDNFQSRRPNTSFCFLDIRSPGLGDTAMYLCATSRGVGSEYTQYFGPGTRLTVL.

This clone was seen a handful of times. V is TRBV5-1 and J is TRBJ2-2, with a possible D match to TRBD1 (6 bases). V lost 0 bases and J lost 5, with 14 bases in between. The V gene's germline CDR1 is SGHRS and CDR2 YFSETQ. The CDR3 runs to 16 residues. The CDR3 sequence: CASSLGGLGATGELFF. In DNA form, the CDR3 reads TGCGCCAGCAGCTTGGGCGGGCTGGGGGCAACCGGGGAGCTGTTTTTT.

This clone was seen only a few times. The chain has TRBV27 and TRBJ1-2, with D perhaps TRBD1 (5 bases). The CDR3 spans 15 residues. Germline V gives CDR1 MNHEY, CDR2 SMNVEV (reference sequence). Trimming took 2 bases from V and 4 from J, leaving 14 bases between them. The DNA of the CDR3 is TGTGCCAGCAGTTTAGGTTTAGGGGCTACCTATGGCTACACCTTC. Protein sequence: CASSLGLGATYGYTF.

CDR3 sequence reads: CASSRQGGAYNEQFF. CDR3 sequence (DNA): TGTGCCAGCAGCCGCCAGGGTGGGGCCTACAATGAGCAGTTCTTC. The chain carries TRBV7-9 and TRBJ2-1, with TRBD1 as a possible D gene (5 bases). Per the germline V gene, CDR1 is SEHNR and CDR2 is FQNEAQ (reference sequence). V was shortened by 5 bases and J by 2 bases, with 13 bases between the two germline ends. The CDR3 is made up of 15 amino acids.

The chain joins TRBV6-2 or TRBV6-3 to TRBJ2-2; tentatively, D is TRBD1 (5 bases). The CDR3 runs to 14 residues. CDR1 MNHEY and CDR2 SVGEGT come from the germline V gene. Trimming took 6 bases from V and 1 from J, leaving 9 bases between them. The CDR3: CASSKTENTGELFF. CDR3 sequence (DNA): TGTGCCAGCAGCAAGACAGAGAACACCGGGGAGCTGTTTTTT.

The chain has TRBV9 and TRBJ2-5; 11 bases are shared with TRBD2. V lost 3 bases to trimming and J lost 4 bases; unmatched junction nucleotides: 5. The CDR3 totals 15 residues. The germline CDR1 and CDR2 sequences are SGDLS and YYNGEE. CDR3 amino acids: CASSATGTSGETQYF. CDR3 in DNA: TGTGCCAGCAGCGCAACCGGGACTAGCGGAGAGACCCAGTACTTC.

This CDR3 is CAISSRGRETQYF. In DNA form, the CDR3 reads TGTGCCATCAGTTCCAGGGGGCGGGAGACCCAGTACTTC. The rearrangement uses TRBV10-3 and TRBJ2-5; TRBD1 matches 8 bases. CDR3 length equals 13 residues. V shed 5 bases and J 5 bases; nucleotides not matched to a gene: 4. Per the germline V gene, CDR1 is ENHRY and CDR2 is SYGVKD.

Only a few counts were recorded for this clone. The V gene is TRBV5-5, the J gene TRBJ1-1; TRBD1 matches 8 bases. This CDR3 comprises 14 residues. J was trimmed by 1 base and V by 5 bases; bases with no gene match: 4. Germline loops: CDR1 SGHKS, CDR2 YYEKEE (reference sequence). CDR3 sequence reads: CASRRTGPNTEAFF. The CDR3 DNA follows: TGTGCCAGCAGAAGGACAGGGCCGAACACTGAAGCTTTCTTT.

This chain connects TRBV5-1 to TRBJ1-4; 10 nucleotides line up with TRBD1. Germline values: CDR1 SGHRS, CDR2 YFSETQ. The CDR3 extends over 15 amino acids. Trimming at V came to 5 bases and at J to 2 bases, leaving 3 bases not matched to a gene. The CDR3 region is CASSEDRGTNEKLFF. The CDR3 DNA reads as TGCGCCAGCAGTGAGGACAGGGGGACTAATGAAAAACTGTTTTTT.

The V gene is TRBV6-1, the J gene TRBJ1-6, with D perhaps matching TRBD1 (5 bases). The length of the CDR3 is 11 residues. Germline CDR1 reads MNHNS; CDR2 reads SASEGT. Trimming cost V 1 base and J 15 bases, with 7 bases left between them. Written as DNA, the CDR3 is TGTGCCAGCAGTGAAGGGGGGGGCCTCCACTTT. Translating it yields CASSEGGGLHF.

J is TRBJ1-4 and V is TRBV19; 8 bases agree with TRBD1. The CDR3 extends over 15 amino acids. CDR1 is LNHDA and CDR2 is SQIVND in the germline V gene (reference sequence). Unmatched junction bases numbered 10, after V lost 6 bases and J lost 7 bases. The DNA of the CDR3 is TGTGCCAGTAGCGACAGGGGAGGGGCTGGTGAAAAACTGTTTTTT. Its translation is CASSDRGGAGEKLFF. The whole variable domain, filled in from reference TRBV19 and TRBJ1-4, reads DGGITQSPKYLFRKEGQNVTLSCEQNLNHDAMYWYRQDPGQGLRLIYYSQIVNDFQKGDIAEGYSVSREKKESFPLTVTSAQKNPTAFYLCASSDRGGAGEKLFFGSGTQLSVL.